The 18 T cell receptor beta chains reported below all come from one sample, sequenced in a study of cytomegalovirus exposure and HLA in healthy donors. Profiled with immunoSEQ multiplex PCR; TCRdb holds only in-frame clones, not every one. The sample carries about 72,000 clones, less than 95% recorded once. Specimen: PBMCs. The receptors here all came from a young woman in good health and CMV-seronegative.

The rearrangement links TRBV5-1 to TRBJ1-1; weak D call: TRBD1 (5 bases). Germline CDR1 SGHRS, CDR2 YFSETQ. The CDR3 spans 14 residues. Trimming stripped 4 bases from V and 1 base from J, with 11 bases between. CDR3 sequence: CASSLRGQNTEAFF. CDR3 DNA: TGCGCCAGCAGCCTTAGAGGACAGAACACTGAAGCTTTCTTT. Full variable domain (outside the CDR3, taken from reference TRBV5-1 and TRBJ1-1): KAGVTQTPRYLIKTRGQQVTLSCSPISGHRSVSWYQQTPGQGLQFLFEYFSETQRNKGNFPGRFSGRQFSNSRSEMNVSTLELGDSALYLCASSLRGQNTEAFFGQGTRLTVV.

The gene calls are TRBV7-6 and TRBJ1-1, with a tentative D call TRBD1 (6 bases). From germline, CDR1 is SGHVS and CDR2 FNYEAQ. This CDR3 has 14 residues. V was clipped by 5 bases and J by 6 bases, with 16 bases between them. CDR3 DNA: TGTGCCAGCAGCAAGGGGGGGGAAGTCTCTGAAGCTTTCTTT. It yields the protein CASSKGGEVSEAFF.

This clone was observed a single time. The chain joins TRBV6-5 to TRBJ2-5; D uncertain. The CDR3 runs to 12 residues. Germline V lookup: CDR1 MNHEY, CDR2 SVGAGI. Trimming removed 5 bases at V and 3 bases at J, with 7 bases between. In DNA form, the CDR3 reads TGTGCCAGCAGTCAATCTAAAGAGACCCAGTACTTC. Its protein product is CASSQSKETQYF.

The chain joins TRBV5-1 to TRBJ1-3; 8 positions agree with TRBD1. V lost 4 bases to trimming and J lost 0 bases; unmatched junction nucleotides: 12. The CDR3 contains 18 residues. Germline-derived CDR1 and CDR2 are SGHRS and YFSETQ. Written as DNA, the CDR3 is TGCGCCAGCAGCCCGACAGGGGACGCGCGGGACTCTGGAAACACCATATATTTT. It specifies CASSPTGDARDSGNTIYF.

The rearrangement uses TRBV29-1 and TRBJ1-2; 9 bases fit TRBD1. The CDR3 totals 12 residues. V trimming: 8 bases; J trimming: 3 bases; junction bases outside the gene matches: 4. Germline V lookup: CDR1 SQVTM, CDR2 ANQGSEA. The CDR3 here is CSTRTGDYGYTF. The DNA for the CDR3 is TGCAGCACCCGGACAGGGGACTATGGCTACACCTTC.

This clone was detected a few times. CDR3 in amino acids: CASRRTEGEQYF. As DNA, the CDR3 is TGTGCCAGCAGACGGACGGAGGGGGAGCAGTACTTC. The chain recombines TRBV7-9 with TRBJ2-7; D is possibly TRBD2 (6 bases). There are 12 residues in the CDR3. Germline loops: CDR1 SEHNR, CDR2 FQNEAQ (reference sequence). V shed 6 bases and J shed 7 bases, with 13 bases lying between them.

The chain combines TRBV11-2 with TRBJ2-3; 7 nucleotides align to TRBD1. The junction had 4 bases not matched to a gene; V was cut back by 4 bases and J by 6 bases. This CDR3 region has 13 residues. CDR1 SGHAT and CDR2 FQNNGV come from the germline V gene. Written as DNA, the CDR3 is TGTGCCAGCAGCTGGACAGGATCCGATACGCAGTATTTT. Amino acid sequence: CASSWTGSDTQYF.

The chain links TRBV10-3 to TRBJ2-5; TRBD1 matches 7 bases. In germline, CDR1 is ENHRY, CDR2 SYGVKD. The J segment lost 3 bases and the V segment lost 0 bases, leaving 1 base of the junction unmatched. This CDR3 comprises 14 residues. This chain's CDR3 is CAISESGTEETQYF. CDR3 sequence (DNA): TGTGCCATCAGTGAGTCCGGGACAGAAGAGACCCAGTACTTC.

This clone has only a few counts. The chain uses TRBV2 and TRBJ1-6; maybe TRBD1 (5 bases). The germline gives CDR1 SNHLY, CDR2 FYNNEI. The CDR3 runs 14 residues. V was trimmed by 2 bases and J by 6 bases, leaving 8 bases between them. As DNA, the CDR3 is TGTGCCAGCAGTGAAACAGGAATTAATTCACCCCTCCACTTT. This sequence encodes CASSETGINSPLHF.

The CDR3 loop reads CAWRDRPPNTEAFF. The CDR3 nucleotides read TGTGCCTGGAGAGACAGACCCCCGAACACTGAAGCTTTCTTT. The rearrangement joins TRBV30 to TRBJ1-1; tentative D call: TRBD1 (5 bases). Looked up from germline, CDR1 is GTSNPN and CDR2 is SVGIG (reference sequence). This CDR3 is 14 amino acids long. The V end was cut by 3 bases, the J end by 1 base, with 12 bases between.

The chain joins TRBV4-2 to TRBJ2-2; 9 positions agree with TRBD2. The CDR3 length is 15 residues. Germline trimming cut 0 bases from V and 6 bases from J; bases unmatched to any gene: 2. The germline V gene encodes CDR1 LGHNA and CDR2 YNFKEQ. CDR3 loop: CASSQDAGGPGELFF. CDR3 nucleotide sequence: TGTGCCAGCAGCCAAGATGCGGGGGGGCCCGGGGAGCTGTTTTTT.

The CDR3 loop is CSVDPGWRNYGYTF. In nucleotides, the CDR3 is TGCAGCGTTGATCCTGGATGGAGAAACTATGGCTACACCTTC. The V gene is TRBV29-1, the J gene TRBJ1-2, with unresolved D. The V gene's germline CDR1 is SQVTM and CDR2 ANQGSEA. The CDR3 runs to 14 residues. V was cut by 3 bases and J by 2 bases, with 13 bases left in between. Together with reference TRBV29-1 and TRBJ1-2, the CDR3 gives the full variable domain: SAVISQKPSRDICQRGTSLTIQCQVDSQVTMMFWYRQQPGQSLTLIATANQGSEATYESGFVIDKFPISRPNLTFSTLTVSNMSPEDSSIYLCSVDPGWRNYGYTFGSGTRLTVV.

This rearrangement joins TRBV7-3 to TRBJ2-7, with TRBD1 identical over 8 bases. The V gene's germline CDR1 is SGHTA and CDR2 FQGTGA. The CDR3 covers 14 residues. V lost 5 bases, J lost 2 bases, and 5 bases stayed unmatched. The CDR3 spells CASSPGQGPYEQYF. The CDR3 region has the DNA TGTGCCAGCAGCCCTGGACAGGGACCCTACGAGCAGTACTTC.

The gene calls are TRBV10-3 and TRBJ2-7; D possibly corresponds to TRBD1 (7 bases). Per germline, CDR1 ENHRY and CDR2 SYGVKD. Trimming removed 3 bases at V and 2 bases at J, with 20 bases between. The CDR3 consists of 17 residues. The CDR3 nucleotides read TGTGCCATCAGTGACCCCCAACGGAGGGGGCGGCCCTACGAGCAGTACTTC. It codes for CAISDPQRRGRPYEQYF.

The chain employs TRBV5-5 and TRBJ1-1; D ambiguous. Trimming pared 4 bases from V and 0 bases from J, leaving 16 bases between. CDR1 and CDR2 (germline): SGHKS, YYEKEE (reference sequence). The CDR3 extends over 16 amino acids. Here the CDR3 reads CASSLGSPTVNTEAFF. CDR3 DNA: TGTGCCAGCAGCCTAGGGAGCCCCACAGTGAACACTGAAGCTTTCTTT.

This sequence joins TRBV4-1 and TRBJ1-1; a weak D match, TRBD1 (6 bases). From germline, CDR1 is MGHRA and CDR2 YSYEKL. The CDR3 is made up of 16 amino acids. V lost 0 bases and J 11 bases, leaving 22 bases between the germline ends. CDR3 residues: CASSQEAGAGNSDAFF. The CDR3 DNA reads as TGCGCCAGCAGCCAAGAAGCGGGGGCGGGGAACTCGGATGCTTTCTTT.

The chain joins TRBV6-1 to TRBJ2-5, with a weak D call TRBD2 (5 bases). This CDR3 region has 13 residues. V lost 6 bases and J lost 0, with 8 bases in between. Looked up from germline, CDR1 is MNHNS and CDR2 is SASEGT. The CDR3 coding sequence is TGTGCCAGCAGAAAGGGAGACCAAGAGACCCAGTACTTC. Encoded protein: CASRKGDQETQYF.

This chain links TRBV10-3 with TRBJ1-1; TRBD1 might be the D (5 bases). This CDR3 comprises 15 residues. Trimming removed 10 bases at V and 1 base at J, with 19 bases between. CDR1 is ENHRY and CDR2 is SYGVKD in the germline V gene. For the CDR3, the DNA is TGTGCCACTCTTGCGGGGGTGCAGGGGAACACTGAAGCTTTCTTT. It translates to CATLAGVQGNTEAFF.